These T cell receptor beta chains were read from a single sample in a study of T-cell reconstitution after alpha-beta-depleted transplantation in children. TCRdb independently ran MiXCR on the PCR reads; one entry per CDR3 protein. The table has some 640,000 distinct CDR3 sequences, over 15% seen once. Sequences were derived from PBMCs from the stem cell graft donor, sampled from the stem cell graft. The receptor source for this set is a human donor who donated a stem cell graft to a child with acute myeloid leukemia. CDR3s include the opening cysteine and the closing phenylalanine or tryptophan. Fields, in order: V gene, J gene, D gene, clone size, CDR3 protein, CDR3 DNA. The D gene is left open where the match is weak. Rows give clone size only sometimes, using once, few, many, or a class for an expanded clone.

TRBV9	TRBJ2-2	TRBD2	few	CASSMTSDYTGELFF	TGTGCCAGCAGCATGACTAGCGACTACACCGGGGAGCTGTTTTTT
TRBV6-5	TRBJ2-5	.	many	CASSYPDSKETQYF	TGTGCCAGCAGTTACCCTGACTCTAAAGAGACCCAGTACTTC
TRBV29-1	TRBJ1-2	.	many	CSVEKGGKARGYTF	TGCAGCGTTGAAAAGGGTGGAAAGGCTCGGGGCTACACCTTC
TRBV15	TRBJ2-2	.	.	CATSRDYGGELFF	TGTGCCACCAGCAGAGATTACGGCGGGGAGCTGTTTTTT
TRBV11-1	TRBJ2-1	TRBD2	few	CASSLGRSSGGASYNEQFF	TGTGCCAGCAGCTTAGGTAGATCTAGCGGGGGGGCCTCCTACAATGAGCAGTTCTTC
TRBV5-6	TRBJ1-1	.	many	CASSLVLQANTEAFF	TGTGCCAGCAGCTTGGTCTTACAAGCGAACACTGAAGCTTTCTTT
TRBV7-2	TRBJ2-7	TRBD1	few	CASSLGGTGAYEQYF	TGTGCCAGCAGCTTAGGGGGGACAGGAGCCTACGAGCAGTACTTC
TRBV29-1	TRBJ2-5	.	many	CSVVQGPQETQYF	TGCAGCGTTGTACAGGGTCCCCAAGAGACCCAGTACTTC
TRBV10-3	TRBJ2-2	.	.	CAISTGLETGELFF	TGTGCCATCAGTACAGGGTTGGAGACCGGGGAGCTGTTTTTT
TRBV20-1	TRBJ2-1	TRBD2	many	CSYVSGGVNEQFF	TGCAGTTACGTCAGCGGGGGGGTGAATGAGCAGTTCTTC
TRBV20-1	TRBJ2-1	TRBD2	.	CSALAGDNEQFF	TGCAGTGCCCTAGCGGGGGACAATGAGCAGTTCTTC
TRBV7-9	TRBJ2-2	.	few	CASSLHNTGELFF	TGTGCCAGCAGCCTACACAACACCGGGGAGCTGTTTTTT
TRBV5-1	TRBJ1-1	.	many	CASSLSSLNTEAFF	TGCGCCAGCAGCCTTTCCAGCCTGAACACTGAAGCTTTCTTT
TRBV20-1	TRBJ2-5	.	many	CSAPQGQETQYF	TGCAGTGCTCCACAGGGTCAAGAGACCCAGTACTTC
TRBV27	TRBJ1-1	.	.	CASSLPYRVAAFF	TGTGCCAGCAGTTTGCCTTACAGGGTGGCAGCTTTCTTT
TRBV24-1	TRBJ2-5	.	many	CATSDYGGQETQYF	TGTGCCACCAGTGATTACGGGGGTCAAGAGACCCAGTACTTC
TRBV12-3/TRBV12-4	TRBJ2-1	TRBD1	few	CASSSRDRSINEQFF	TGTGCCAGCAGTTCCCGGGACAGGTCGATCAATGAGCAGTTCTTC
TRBV20-1	TRBJ1-3	.	many	CSARDGGKVGNTIYF	TGCAGTGCTAGAGATGGGGGGAAAGTCGGAAACACCATATATTTT
TRBV7-9	TRBJ2-7	.	many	CASSLESSYEQYF	TGTGCCAGCAGCTTGGAGTCCTCCTACGAGCAGTACTTC
TRBV18	TRBJ2-1	.	.	CASSPVGLKYNEQFF	TGTGCCAGCTCACCGGTGGGGCTCAAATACAATGAGCAGTTCTTC
TRBV20-1	TRBJ2-7	TRBD1	.	CSAIRQGAFYEQYF	TGCAGTGCTATACGACAGGGGGCATTCTACGAGCAGTACTTC
TRBV7-2	TRBJ2-3	TRBD2	.	CASSLSGGASPDTQYF	TGTGCCAGCAGCCTTAGCGGGGGAGCCTCACCAGATACGCAGTATTTT
TRBV11-2	TRBJ2-2	.	few	CATQLWRDTGELFF	TGTGCCACCCAGCTTTGGCGGGACACCGGGGAGCTGTTTTTT
TRBV12-3/TRBV12-4	TRBJ2-7	.	many	CASSRDNSYEQYF	TGTGCCAGCAGCCGGGACAATTCCTACGAGCAGTACTTC
TRBV12-3/TRBV12-4	TRBJ2-1	TRBD2	few	CASSLGGGNNNEQFF	TGTGCCAGCAGTTTAGGGGGGGGGAATAACAATGAGCAGTTCTTC
TRBV7-2	TRBJ2-1	.	many	CASSLVRVTVYNEQFF	TGTGCCAGCAGCTTAGTCAGGGTAACGGTCTACAATGAGCAGTTCTTC
TRBV5-6	TRBJ1-1	.	many	CASSLLAQTMNTEAFF	TGTGCCAGCAGCTTGTTGGCTCAGACTATGAACACTGAAGCTTTCTTT
TRBV2	TRBJ1-2	.	.	CASSPQRAYGYTF	TGTGCCAGCAGCCCCCAGCGGGCCTATGGCTACACCTTC
TRBV7-2	TRBJ2-5	.	many	CASSSSSAQYF	TGTGCCAGCAGCTCATCTAGCGCCCAGTACTTC
TRBV28	TRBJ1-2	.	many	CASSLDRGGGYTF	TGTGCCAGCAGCTTAGACCGGGGAGGGGGCTACACCTTC
TRBV28	TRBJ2-1	.	.	CASTYRDEQFF	TGTGCCAGCACATACAGGGATGAGCAGTTCTTC
TRBV20-1	TRBJ1-5	TRBD1	.	CSARDPGQPQDSNQPQHF	TGCAGTGCTAGAGATCCGGGACAGCCTCAAGATAGCAATCAGCCCCAGCATTTT
TRBV20-1	TRBJ2-1	TRBD2	many	CSAPELAGGRNEQFF	TGCAGTGCTCCCGAACTAGCGGGGGGCAGGAATGAGCAGTTCTTC
TRBV7-9	TRBJ2-5	.	.	CASSPLGGRETQYF	TGTGCCAGCAGCCCCCTCGGCGGAAGAGAGACCCAGTACTTC
TRBV20-1	TRBJ2-5	TRBD2	many	CSAETSGGPGETQYF	TGCAGTGCTGAAACCTCGGGGGGGCCCGGAGAGACCCAGTACTTC
TRBV7-2	TRBJ1-1	.	.	CASSPRGLRMNTEAFF	TGTGCCAGCAGCCCCCGAGGGCTCAGAATGAACACTGAAGCTTTCTTT
TRBV20-1	TRBJ2-7	.	many	CSARDFHGRAYEQYF	TGCAGTGCTAGAGATTTTCACGGCCGAGCCTACGAGCAGTACTTC
TRBV5-1	TRBJ2-3	.	few	CASSLVGSGVGDTQYF	TGCGCCAGCAGCTTGGTAGGCTCAGGGGTGGGAGATACGCAGTATTTT
TRBV21-1	TRBJ2-7	.	.	CASSAIWTGAQYF	TGTGCCAGCAGCGCAATCTGGACGGGGGCGCAGTACTTC
TRBV29-1	TRBJ1-1	TRBD1	many	CSVDSGGNTEAFF	TGCAGCGTTGACTCAGGGGGCAACACTGAAGCTTTCTTT
TRBV6-5	TRBJ2-5	TRBD2	.	CASSYSLGGGAQETQYF	TGTGCCAGCAGTTATTCCCTTGGCGGGGGGGCCCAAGAGACCCAGTACTTC
TRBV6-2/TRBV6-3	TRBJ1-1	.	few	CASSLWTYSDTEAFF	TGTGCCAGCAGTCTATGGACCTATTCGGACACTGAAGCTTTCTTT
TRBV27	TRBJ1-1	.	.	CASSQPGLEAFF	TGTGCCAGCAGTCAACCGGGACTTGAAGCTTTCTTT
TRBV6-5	TRBJ1-2	.	many	CASSYRRTAPNNYGYTF	TGTGCCAGCAGTTACCGCAGGACAGCTCCAAATAACTATGGCTACACCTTC
TRBV24-1	TRBJ2-7	.	.	CATSEGGVPHEQYF	TGTGCCACCAGTGAAGGCGGGGTGCCCCACGAGCAGTACTTC
TRBV7-2	TRBJ2-7	TRBD1	many	CASSAPGQLSYEQYF	TGTGCCAGCAGCGCCCCGGGACAGCTCTCCTACGAGCAGTACTTC